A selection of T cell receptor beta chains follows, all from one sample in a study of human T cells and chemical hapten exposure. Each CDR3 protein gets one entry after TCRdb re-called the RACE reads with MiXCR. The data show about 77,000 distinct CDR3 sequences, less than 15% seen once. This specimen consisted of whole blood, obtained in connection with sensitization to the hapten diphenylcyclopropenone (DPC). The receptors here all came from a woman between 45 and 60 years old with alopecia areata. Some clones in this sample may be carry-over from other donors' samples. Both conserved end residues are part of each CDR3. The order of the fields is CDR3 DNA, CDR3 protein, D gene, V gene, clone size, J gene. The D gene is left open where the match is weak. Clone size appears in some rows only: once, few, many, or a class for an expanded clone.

TGCAGTGCCCTAGGTGACGGCAATCAGCCCCAGCATTTT	CSALGDGNQPQHF	-	TRBV20-1	few	TRBJ1-5
TGTGCCAGCAGCTTTTCCGGAGGAATAGGTGAAGCTTTCTTT	CASSFSGGIGEAFF	-	TRBV7-9	many	TRBJ1-1
TGTGCCAGCAGAGATTTAGGGACTAGAGATGAGCAGTTCTTC	CASRDLGTRDEQFF	TRBD2	TRBV2	few	TRBJ2-1
TGCAGTGCTGGGCACGGCGGGCGGACTACCAGGAATGAGCAGTTCTTC	CSAGHGGRTTRNEQFF	-	TRBV20-1	many	TRBJ2-1
TGTGCCACCCTGGGGGGACGGAATAAGAACACTGAAGCTTTCTTT	CATLGGRNKNTEAFF	-	TRBV11-2	few	TRBJ1-1
TGCAGTGCGAGACGGGCTAGCGGGAATACCTACAATGAGCAGTTCTTC	CSARRASGNTYNEQFF	TRBD2	TRBV20-1	few	TRBJ2-1
TGTGCCAGCAGCTTGTACAGGGGAGAGACCCAGTACTTC	CASSLYRGETQYF	TRBD1	TRBV7-9	-	TRBJ2-5
TGTGCCAGCAGCCCTGAGGGGCTGAGAAGGGGCTACACCTTC	CASSPEGLRRGYTF	-	TRBV7-6	many	TRBJ1-2
TGTGCCAGCAGCTGGGGACAGGTCGGGAACACTGAAGCTTTCTTT	CASSWGQVGNTEAFF	TRBD1	TRBV11-2	many	TRBJ1-1
TGTGCCAGCAGCAAAGCCGCCCCCCGGCATGGCTACACCTTC	CASSKAAPRHGYTF	-	TRBV21-1	-	TRBJ1-2
TGTGCCAGCAGATCTAACAGGTTAGCGGCTGAAGCTTTCTTT	CASRSNRLAAEAFF	-	TRBV6-2/TRBV6-3	-	TRBJ1-1
TGTGCCAGCAGGCTGAGCGGGGGTTACTTAAGCACAGATACGCAGTATTTT	CASRLSGGYLSTDTQYF	TRBD2	TRBV12-3/TRBV12-4	few	TRBJ2-3
TGCGCCAGCAGCTTGGCCGGAAGGGGTTCAGATACGCAGTATTTT	CASSLAGRGSDTQYF	-	TRBV5-1	-	TRBJ2-3
TGTGCCAGCAGTTACGCCAAACAGGGACATAATTCACCCCTCCACTTT	CASSYAKQGHNSPLHF	-	TRBV6-5	few	TRBJ1-6
TGTGCCAGCAGCCAAGGAGGTTACCAAGATACGCAGTATTTT	CASSQGGYQDTQYF	-	TRBV3-1	few	TRBJ2-3
TGTTCTTCGCAGCGGGCCCCAGGAGAGACCCAGTACTTC	CSSQRAPGETQYF	-	TRBV28	few	TRBJ2-5
TGTGCCAGCGTAACCACCGGTCGGTACGAGCAGTACTTC	CASVTTGRYEQYF	-	TRBV6-1	many	TRBJ2-7
TGCAGTGCTCCGCCGGACTGGGAGTCCTACGAGCAGTACTTC	CSAPPDWESYEQYF	-	TRBV20-1	many	TRBJ2-7
TGTGCCAGCAGCTCTCCGGGCCAAGCTAACTATGGCTACACCTTC	CASSSPGQANYGYTF	-	TRBV7-2	few	TRBJ1-2
TGTGCCAGCAGCCAAGGACGAAGCCAGCCCCAGCATTTT	CASSQGRSQPQHF	-	TRBV14	many	TRBJ1-5
TGCAGCGTTGAAGATTGGGCAGGGACTGAAGCTTTCTTT	CSVEDWAGTEAFF	-	TRBV29-1	many	TRBJ1-1
TGTGCCAGCAGCCATCTATTAGCGGAAATCACAGATACGCAGTATTTT	CASSHLLAEITDTQYF	-	TRBV3-1	few	TRBJ2-3
TGCGCCAGCTCGCTAGCGGGAGAGACCGGGGAGCTGTTTTTT	CASSLAGETGELFF	TRBD2	TRBV5-1	many	TRBJ2-2
TGCGCCAGCAGCCAAGATCCAAGCAGGGGCCGGGCTTTCTTT	CASSQDPSRGRAFF	-	TRBV4-1	once	TRBJ1-1
TGTGCCAGCCTCGTTGGTCTTCATGCCGGGGACACCGGGGAGCTGTTTTTT	CASLVGLHAGDTGELFF	-	TRBV2	-	TRBJ2-2
TGCAGCGTTGAAGATTCTTCGAGGGGGTGGACTGAAGCTTTCTTT	CSVEDSSRGWTEAFF	-	TRBV29-1	-	TRBJ1-1
TGTGCCAGCGCGGGACAGGGGTACGAGCAGTACTTC	CASAGQGYEQYF	TRBD1	TRBV3-1	few	TRBJ2-7
TGTGCCAGCAGCGAGGGCGGGGAGGCAGATACGCAGTATTTT	CASSEGGEADTQYF	-	TRBV28	-	TRBJ2-3
TGCGCCAGCAGTCAACGCAGGGGGCCTTGGGAAAAAGAGACCCAGTACTTC	CASSQRRGPWEKETQYF	TRBD1	TRBV23-1	-	TRBJ2-5
TGCAGTGCATTACACAGGGGAACAGGGGGCTACACCTTC	CSALHRGTGGYTF	TRBD1	TRBV20-1	once	TRBJ1-2
TGCGCCAGCAGCTTGGCTTTGGCCACAGATACGCAGTATTTT	CASSLALATDTQYF	-	TRBV5-1	few	TRBJ2-3
TGTGCCAGCAGCCCGCCCGTGGGGGATGGCCAGTTCTTC	CASSPPVGDGQFF	-	TRBV7-2	-	TRBJ2-1
TGCAGCGTTGTACCGAGAACCTACAATGAGCAGTTCTTC	CSVVPRTYNEQFF	-	TRBV29-1	-	TRBJ2-1
TGTGCCAGCAGCTTATCGGGGGTCGAGCAGTACTTC	CASSLSGVEQYF	-	TRBV7-6	few	TRBJ2-7
TGTGCCAGCAGCGCCAGGACAGGGGCCAACACCATATATTTT	CASSARTGANTIYF	TRBD1	TRBV5-4	few	TRBJ1-3
TGTGCCAGCAGCTCCGTCACATTCGAGCAGTACTTC	CASSSVTFEQYF	-	TRBV7-9	-	TRBJ2-7